This note documents a single T cell receptor beta chain sequence. Its specificity is not known. Random hexamers primed reverse transcription of 0.5 to 1 ug RNA. Across 54 Vbeta and 13 Jbeta, TCR beta CDR3 was amplified with immunoSEQ multiplex PCR. TCRdb fed the immunoSEQ multiplex PCR reads into MiXCR, producing one record per CDR3 protein. The repertoire holds 180,000 or so distinct CDR3 sequences, roughly 94% seen once, with 0.1% in the top ten. CD8+ and CD4+ T cells taken from blood had their TCR beta sequenced. The CDR3 contains 15 residues. With 6 bases clipped from V and 9 bases from J, the junction kept 12 bases outside the gene matches. Germline V CDR1 and CDR2: SNHLY, FYNNEI. The data stem from a study of CD8 T cells in Susac syndrome. Findings and limits, study-wide: The authors acknowledged that the study's TCR sequencing and HLA analysis involved relatively few individuals.

J is TRBJ2-1 and V is TRBV2, with 9 positions matching TRBD2. The sequence was obtained from a human donor in good health. Material for sequencing was CD4+ T cells from PBMCs. CDR3 sequence: CASRTVGRAGGEQFF. The CDR3 region has the DNA TGTGCCAGCAGAACCGTCGGGCGAGCGGGGGGTGAGCAGTTCTTC.